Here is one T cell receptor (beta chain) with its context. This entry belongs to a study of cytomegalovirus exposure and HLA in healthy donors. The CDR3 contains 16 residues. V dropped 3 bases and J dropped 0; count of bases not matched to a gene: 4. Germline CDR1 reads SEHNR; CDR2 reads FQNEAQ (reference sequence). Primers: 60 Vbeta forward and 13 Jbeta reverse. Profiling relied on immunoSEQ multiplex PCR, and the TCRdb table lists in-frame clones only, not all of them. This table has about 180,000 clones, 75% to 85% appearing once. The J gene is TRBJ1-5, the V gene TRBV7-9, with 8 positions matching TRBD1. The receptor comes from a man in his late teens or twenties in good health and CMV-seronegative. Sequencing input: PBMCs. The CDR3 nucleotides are TGTGCCAGCAGCTTCTCGGGACAGGCTAGCAATCAGCCCCAGCATTTT. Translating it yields CASSFSGQASNQPQHF.